The 29 T cell receptor beta chains listed next were all sequenced from one sample in a study of T cells after posttransplantation cyclophosphamide. Treatment was busulfan-fludarabine conditioning, a marrow graft, and cyclophosphamide on days +3 and +4. Using immunoSEQ multiplex PCR, the repertoire was profiled, and TCRdb retains in-frame clones only, with some absent. The sample holds roughly 7,400 clones, and no clone turns up only once. The material sequenced was PBMCs, taken after allogeneic stem cell transplant with posttransplant cyclophosphamide. These receptors were taken from a female patient aged 50-59 years who received an allogeneic stem cell transplant from a related donor, was CMV-positive, and had no GVHD. Some T cells may be the graft donor's.

This clone was counted many times. The chain recombines TRBV18 with TRBJ1-1, with 7 bases aligning to TRBD1. The CDR3 totals 16 residues. The germline CDR1 and CDR2 sequences are KGHSH and LQKENI. V lost 2 bases to trimming and J lost 5 bases; unmatched junction nucleotides: 11. The CDR3 spells CASSPRQGGEGTEAFF. The CDR3 DNA is TGTGCCAGCTCACCAAGACAGGGTGGCGAGGGGACTGAAGCTTTCTTT.

This clone has ten or more counts. The V call is TRBV7-2, the J call TRBJ2-4, with TRBD1 matching over 9 bases. This CDR3 has 18 residues. The germline V gene has CDR1 SGHTA and CDR2 FQGNSA. The V and J ends lost 3 bases and 1 base, in that order; junction bases with no gene match: 10. The CDR3 reads CASSLRGTGMDAKNIQYF. In DNA, the CDR3 is TGTGCCAGCAGCTTGAGGGGGACAGGGATGGATGCCAAAAACATTCAGTACTTC.

This clone was counted at least ten times. The rearrangement uses TRBV27 and TRBJ2-7; perhaps TRBD1 as D (6 bases). V lost 6 bases to trimming and J lost 0 bases, with 18 bases between them. The CDR3 contains 16 residues. The germline gives CDR1 MNHEY, CDR2 SMNVEV (reference sequence). CDR3 coding DNA: TGTGCCAGCAGGAAGCTCAGGGGCGACAGCTCCTACGAGCAGTACTTC. It yields the protein CASRKLRGDSSYEQYF.

This clone was detected many times. The V and J genes are TRBV5-1 and TRBJ1-2; 8 bases map to TRBD1. Germline V lookup: CDR1 SGHRS, CDR2 YFSETQ. Germline trimming cut 2 bases from V and 11 bases from J; bases unmatched to any gene: 5. The CDR3 totals 12 residues. The CDR3 is CASSFDRGEYTF. CDR3 nucleotide sequence: TGCGCCAGCAGCTTCGACAGGGGTGAATACACCTTC.

This chain joins TRBV20-1 and TRBJ2-3, with unresolved D. This CDR3 has 11 residues. Trimming took 6 bases from V and 5 from J, leaving 9 bases between them. CDR1 and CDR2 (germline): DFQATT, SNEGSKA (reference sequence). CDR3 in amino acids: CSASRRDTQYF. The CDR3 region has the DNA TGCAGTGCGTCGCGGAGAGATACGCAGTATTTT.

This clone was detected ten times or more. A clone one base away is much larger, so this may be a read error. The chain recombines TRBV19 with TRBJ1-4, with a weak D call TRBD1 (6 bases). Germline V gives CDR1 LNHDA, CDR2 SQIVND (reference sequence). V was cut by 6 bases and J by 12 bases, with 17 bases left in between. The CDR3 is 13 amino acids. Written as DNA, the CDR3 is TGTGCCAGTAGCCCACAGACAGGAGAACAACTGTTTTTT. Amino acids: CASSPQTGEQLFF.

The J gene is TRBJ2-3, the V gene TRBV30, with no clear D. The CDR3 runs 13 residues. The V gene's germline CDR1 is GTSNPN and CDR2 SVGIG (reference sequence). V lost 7 bases to trimming and J lost 1 base, with 12 bases between them. CDR3 residues: CALLQSRTDTQYF. The CDR3 DNA reads as TGTGCCTTATTACAGTCCCGCACAGATACGCAGTATTTT.

This clone was counted ten times or more. This CDR3 is CASSILQGSGANVLTF. DNA of the CDR3: TGTGCCAGTAGTATCCTTCAGGGCTCCGGGGCCAACGTCCTGACTTTC. This rearrangement joins TRBV19 to TRBJ2-6; D is possibly TRBD1 (5 bases). CDR3 length: 16 amino acids. Germline V gene sequence: CDR1 LNHDA, CDR2 SQIVND (reference sequence). Trimming left V 3 bases short and J 4 bases short, with 13 bases between.

This clone has ten or more counts. The chain is built from TRBV25-1 and TRBJ2-1; D call uncertain. The germline gives CDR1 MGHDK, CDR2 SYGVNS. The V and J ends lost 7 bases and 4 bases respectively, with 8 bases between them. This CDR3 comprises 12 residues. In nucleotides, the CDR3 is TGTGCCAGCACCGACGGGTACAATGAGCAGTTCTTC. Its translation: CASTDGYNEQFF.

There are many counts of this clone. The chain recombines TRBV12-3 or TRBV12-4 with TRBJ1-1; TRBD1 is a possible D gene (5 bases). The CDR3 consists of 13 residues. V lost 4 bases to trimming and J lost 5 bases, with 11 bases between them. Here the CDR3 reads CASSSWGETEAFF. The CDR3 nucleotides read TGTGCCAGCAGTTCGTGGGGGGAGACTGAAGCTTTCTTT.

In its sample, this clone was seen many times. The V gene is TRBV5-1, the J gene TRBJ1-2; 7 nucleotides align to TRBD1. The V segment lost 1 base and the J segment 4 bases; nucleotides outside the gene matches: 10. The CDR3 sequence is 16 residues long. Germline CDR1 and CDR2: SGHRS and YFSETQ. CDR3 sequence (DNA): TGCGCCAGCAGCTTGTCCACACGACAGGGAGGCTATGGCTACACCTTC. Encoded protein: CASSLSTRQGGYGYTF.

In its sample, this clone was seen many times. The chain couples TRBV24-1 to TRBJ2-2; D is unclear. Germline-derived CDR1 and CDR2 are KGHDR and SFDVKD. The CDR3 has 16 residues. V dropped 5 bases and J dropped 0 bases, with 12 bases sitting between them. For the CDR3, the DNA is TGTGCCACCAGTGCCCCCACGGGTTCGAACACCGGGGAGCTGTTTTTT. Translated: CATSAPTGSNTGELFF.

This clone has ten or more counts. The chain joins TRBV18 to TRBJ2-2, with D possibly matching TRBD1 (6 bases). From germline, CDR1 is KGHSH and CDR2 LQKENI. This CDR3 is 16 amino acids long. V was trimmed by 0 bases and J by 1 base, leaving 9 bases between them. The CDR3 nucleotides are TGTGCCAGCTCACCACCGGACAGACTGAACACCGGGGAGCTGTTTTTT. Encoded protein: CASSPPDRLNTGELFF.

This clone was counted many times. The chain has TRBV27 and TRBJ1-1; TRBD1 agrees at 7 bases. The CDR3 length is 14 residues. V dropped 6 bases and J dropped 2; count of bases not matched to a gene: 6. Germline CDR1 and CDR2: MNHEY and SMNVEV (reference sequence). The CDR3 reads CASSKDRTNTEAFF. DNA of the CDR3: TGTGCCAGCAGCAAGGACAGGACCAACACTGAAGCTTTCTTT.

This clone was found many times. This rearrangement joins TRBV6-2 or TRBV6-3 to TRBJ2-5; D is possibly TRBD1 (6 bases). CDR3 length: 14 residues. Germline V CDR1 and CDR2: MNHEY, SVGEGT. V shed 6 bases and J shed 8 bases, with 19 bases lying between them. CDR3 DNA sequence: TGTGCCAGCAGCGGACACAGGGCGGGTGGAACCCAGTACTTC. It specifies CASSGHRAGGTQYF.

This clone was detected ten times or more. The V and J genes are TRBV4-1 and TRBJ2-1, with D possibly being TRBD2 (5 bases). This CDR3 comprises 15 residues. Trimming stripped 6 bases from V and 0 bases from J, with 12 bases between. Germline V lookup: CDR1 MGHRA, CDR2 YSYEKL. The CDR3 spells CASSRAVSSYNEQFF. The DNA for the CDR3 is TGCGCCAGCAGTCGAGCGGTTAGCTCCTACAATGAGCAGTTCTTC.

In its sample, this clone was seen many times. This sequence joins TRBV7-2 and TRBJ2-1, with unresolved D. The length of the CDR3 is 13 residues. CDR1 is SGHTA, CDR2 FQGNSA, per germline. Trimming left V 0 bases short and J 6 bases short, with 6 bases between. The CDR3 loop is CASSLAGLNEQFF. In nucleotides, the CDR3 is TGTGCCAGCAGCTTAGCGGGCCTCAATGAGCAGTTCTTC.

This clone was observed many times. The junction and the germline gene differ at one end; a read error may be behind it. The CDR3 protein is CASSLVRDSRHF. The CDR3 DNA follows: TGTGCCAGCAGCTTAGTCCGGGACAGCCGACACTTC. This sequence joins TRBV7-9 and TRBJ2-4; 7 positions agree with TRBD1. Looked up from germline, CDR1 is SEHNR and CDR2 is FQNEAQ (reference sequence). The CDR3 is 12 residues long.

This clone occurred a few times. The chain carries TRBV9 and TRBJ2-5; TRBD2 aligns across 7 bases. Losses at the gene ends were 3 bases for V and 5 bases for J; bases not matched to a gene: 10. The length of the CDR3 is 15 residues. Germline CDR1 and CDR2: SGDLS and YYNGEE. The DNA for the CDR3 is TGTGCCAGCAGCGGGTCCCGCGGGAGTGCGGAGACCCAGTACTTC. Protein sequence: CASSGSRGSAETQYF.

This clone showed up many times. The J gene is TRBJ2-3, the V gene TRBV5-1; D not resolved. In germline, CDR1 is SGHRS, CDR2 YFSETQ. The CDR3 length is 14 residues. V dropped 0 bases and J dropped 0 bases, with 5 bases sitting between them. As DNA, the CDR3 is TGCGCCAGCAGCTTGGACATTAGCACAGATACGCAGTATTTT. It encodes CASSLDISTDTQYF.

This clone was picked up many times. This sequence joins TRBV6-5 and TRBJ2-1, with 8 positions matching TRBD2. Germline V lookup: CDR1 MNHEY, CDR2 SVGAGI. The CDR3 is 14 residues long. J was trimmed by 14 bases and V by 0 bases; bases with no gene match: 9. The CDR3 protein is CASSYSGSGNGEFF. The CDR3 coding sequence is TGTGCCAGCAGTTACTCGGGTAGCGGGAATGGGGAGTTCTTC.

At least ten counts were recorded for this clone. The genes are TRBV5-6 and TRBJ2-3, with TRBD2 identical over 8 bases. Germline-derived CDR1 and CDR2 are SGHDT and YYEEEE. The CDR3 totals 15 residues. V gave up 4 bases and J gave up 3 bases; unmatched junction bases: 7. In DNA form, the CDR3 reads TGTGCCAGCAGCGCCGGACTAGCAAGAACAGATACGCAGTATTTT. It translates to CASSAGLARTDTQYF.

This clone was counted at least ten times. The identical CDR3 is also encoded by other nucleotide sequences in the sample. The chain links TRBV7-8 to TRBJ2-1; 9 positions match TRBD1. The CDR3 contains 13 residues. CDR1 is SGHVS and CDR2 is FQNEAQ in the germline V gene. Trimming at V came to 4 bases and at J to 6 bases, leaving 1 base not matched to a gene. CDR3: CASSWDRANEQFF. The CDR3 nucleotides are TGTGCCAGCAGCTGGGACAGGGCCAATGAGCAGTTCTTC.

This clone showed up many times. V gene TRBV5-1 combines with J gene TRBJ2-7; unclear D gene. Between the trimmed V and J ends, which lost 0 bases and 2 bases, there was a span of 9 bases. CDR1 is SGHRS and CDR2 is YFSETQ in the germline V gene. There are 14 residues in the CDR3. In nucleotides, the CDR3 is TGCGCCAGCAGCTTGGGTACGGCGGCCTACGAGCAGTACTTC. Translation: CASSLGTAAYEQYF. Full variable domain (missing parts from reference TRBV5-1 and TRBJ2-7): KAGVTQTPRYLIKTRGQQVTLSCSPISGHRSVSWYQQTPGQGLQFLFEYFSETQRNKGNFPGRFSGRQFSNSRSEMNVSTLELGDSALYLCASSLGTAAYEQYFGPGTRLTVT.

This clone showed up many times. The rearrangement links TRBV18 to TRBJ1-5; D may be TRBD1 (6 bases). This CDR3 spans 14 amino acids. The V gene's germline CDR1 is KGHSH and CDR2 LQKENI. Trimming pared 3 bases from V and 7 bases from J, leaving 13 bases between. The CDR3 reads CASSPLQGKQPQHF. DNA for the CDR3: TGTGCCAGCTCACCTTTACAGGGAAAACAGCCCCAGCATTTT.

This clone showed up many times. This rearrangement joins TRBV9 to TRBJ1-2, with D perhaps TRBD1 (6 bases). Germline CDR1 reads SGDLS; CDR2 reads YYNGEE. This CDR3 comprises 13 residues. Trimming took 0 bases from V and 8 from J, leaving 11 bases between them. For the CDR3, the DNA is TGTGCCAGCAGCGTAGGGGGAGGGGGAGGCTACACCTTC. It is translated as CASSVGGGGGYTF. Full variable domain (missing parts from reference TRBV9 and TRBJ1-2): DSGVTQTPKHLITATGQRVTLRCSPRSGDLSVYWYQQSLDQGLQFLIQYYNGEERAKGNILERFSAQQFPDLHSELNLSSLELGDSALYFCASSVGGGGGYTFGSGTRLTVV.

In this sample, this clone turned up a few times. A much larger clone lies a single base off, so this may be a read error. This chain connects TRBV6-5 to TRBJ2-2; 8 bases line up with TRBD2. This CDR3 has 13 amino acids. Per germline, CDR1 MNHEY and CDR2 SVGAGI. As DNA, the CDR3 is TGTGCCGCGGGGGGCAGGAACACCGGGCAGCTGTTTTTT. Its protein product is CAAGGRNTGQLFF.

This clone appeared a few times. The chain combines TRBV29-1 with TRBJ2-3; 7 bases match TRBD2. After removal of 6 bases from V and 6 bases from J, the junction contained 6 bases not matched to a gene. In germline, CDR1 is SQVTM, CDR2 ANQGSEA. The CDR3 runs to 12 residues. The DNA for the CDR3 is TGCAGCGTACTCGGACTAGTGGATACGCAGTATTTT. Protein product: CSVLGLVDTQYF.

As to this clone: At one boundary the junction diverges from the germline segment, which might be a read error. This chain links TRBV5-6 with TRBJ2-7; 8 nucleotides match TRBD1. The CDR3 has 14 residues. Germline CDR1 reads SGHDT; CDR2 reads YYEEEE. Here the CDR3 reads CASGSGQVTYQQYF. CDR3 DNA sequence: TGTGCCAGCGGATCGGGACAGGTAACCTACCAGCAGTACTTC.